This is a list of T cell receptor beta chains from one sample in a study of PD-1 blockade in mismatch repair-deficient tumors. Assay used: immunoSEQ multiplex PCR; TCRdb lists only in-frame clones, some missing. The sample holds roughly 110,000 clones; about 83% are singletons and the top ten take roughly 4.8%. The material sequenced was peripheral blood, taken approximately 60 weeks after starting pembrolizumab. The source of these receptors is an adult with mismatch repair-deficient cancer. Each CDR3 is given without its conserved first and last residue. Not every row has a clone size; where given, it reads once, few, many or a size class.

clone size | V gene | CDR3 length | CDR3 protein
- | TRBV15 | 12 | ATSLGSGNQPQH
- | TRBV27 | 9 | ASIGYTEAF
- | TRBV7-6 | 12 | ASSPPGSNYGYT
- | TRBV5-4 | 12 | ASSLDRVDEKLF
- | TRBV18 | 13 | ASSLDSLLTGELF
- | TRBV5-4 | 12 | ASSSPGLLDEQF
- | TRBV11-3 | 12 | ASSLYGTDNEQF
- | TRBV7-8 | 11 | ASSLVDSWEQY
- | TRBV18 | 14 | ASSSGLAGRTDTQY
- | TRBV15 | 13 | ATSRGLSMNTEAF
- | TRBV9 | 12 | ASSVTSGRGEQF
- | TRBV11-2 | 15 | ASSLFSLGQGADEQY
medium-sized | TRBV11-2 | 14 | ASSLAGRSGDTEAF
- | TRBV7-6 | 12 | ASSPRAQVYEQY
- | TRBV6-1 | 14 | ASSERGTDSNQPQH
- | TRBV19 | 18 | ASSIVHPPSGRAAAYEQY
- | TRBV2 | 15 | ASSEYRYSALNTEAF
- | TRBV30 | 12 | ASARRRDPYEQY
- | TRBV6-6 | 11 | ASSPWEGYGYT
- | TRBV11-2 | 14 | ASSSRGDSGANVLT
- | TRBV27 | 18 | ASSFLTSGRASSGANVLT
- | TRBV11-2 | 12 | ASSLGRGGETQY
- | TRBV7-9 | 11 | ASSLGSTGELF
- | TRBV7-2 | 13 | ASSSTMGSGNTIY
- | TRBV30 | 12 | AWSQTGAGETQY
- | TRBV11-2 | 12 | ASSFGQTRTEAF
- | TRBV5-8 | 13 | ASSLGGPRPYGYT
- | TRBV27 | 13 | ASSLEGLSGNTIY
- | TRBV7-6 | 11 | ASSLGSSNEQF
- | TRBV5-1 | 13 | ASSIQASGNYGYT
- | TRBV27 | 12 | ASSFVPSYNEQF
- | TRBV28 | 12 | ASSAPGQPYGYT
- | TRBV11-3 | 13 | ASSFYGDRNEKLF
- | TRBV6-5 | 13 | ASRVPQGMGASYT
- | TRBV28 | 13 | ATTVGAGTNEKLF
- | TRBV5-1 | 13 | ASSQTSGKQETQY
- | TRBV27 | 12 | ASSLYGVNTEAF
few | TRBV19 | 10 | ASSARGYGYT
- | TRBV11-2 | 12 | ASSFTGAGEKLF
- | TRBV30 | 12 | AWSRPGGPGGYT
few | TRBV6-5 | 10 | ASSFPYNEQF
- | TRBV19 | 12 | ASSIVVQDEKLF
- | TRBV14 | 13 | ASSYSAVNTGELF
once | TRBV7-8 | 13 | ASRLARASTDTQY
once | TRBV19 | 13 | ASSPPGFTTDTQY
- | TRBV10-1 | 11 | ASSADPNTEAF
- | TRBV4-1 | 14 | ASSWGSGRASYEQY
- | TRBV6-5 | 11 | ASTKGAEYGYT
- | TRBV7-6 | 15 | ASSSSGLAGSPDTQY
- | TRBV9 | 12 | ASSVGPTQETQY
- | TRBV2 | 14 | ASSEKGRLSTDTQY